Listed here are 10 T cell receptor beta chains from one sample, sequenced in a study of OX40 agonist ivuxolimab in advanced cancers. Clones were read by immunoSEQ multiplex PCR, and TCRdb kept only the in-frame ones, dropping some. The repertoire holds around 67,000 clones, with 87% as singletons. Material: CD4+ or CD8+ T cells sorted from blood, obtained in a trial of the OX40 agonist ivuxolimab. These receptors were taken from an adult with an advanced solid tumor such as melanoma, head and neck, liver or kidney cancer.

V usage is TRBV7-9 and J usage is TRBJ2-1, with 10 bases matching TRBD2. Trimming took 1 base from V and 12 from J; bases not matched to a gene: 9. The CDR3 sequence is 15 residues long. Germline values: CDR1 SEHNR, CDR2 FQNEAQ (reference sequence). This CDR3 is CASSLVELAGGWQFF. In DNA form, the CDR3 reads TGTGCCAGCAGCTTAGTAGAGTTAGCGGGAGGTTGGCAGTTCTTC.

The V gene is TRBV5-4, the J gene TRBJ1-6; no firm D call. V lost 3 bases and J lost 5, with 15 bases in between. Germline loops: CDR1 SGHNT, CDR2 YYREEE (reference sequence). This CDR3 is built from 16 residues. CDR3: CASSSYGSYDNSPLHF. In DNA, the CDR3 is TGTGCCAGCAGCTCCTACGGGAGTTACGATAATTCACCCCTCCACTTT.

This clone was recorded a few times. The rearrangement joins TRBV28 to TRBJ1-5; tentatively, D is TRBD1 (6 bases). V shed 5 bases and J shed 3 bases, with 20 bases lying between them. There are 17 residues in the CDR3. Germline assignment: CDR1 MDHEN and CDR2 SYDVKM. DNA for the CDR3: TGTGCCAGCAGTCGAACCCGTTACCGGGACACCAATCAGCCCCAGCATTTT. Amino acid sequence: CASSRTRYRDTNQPQHF. Full variable domain (outside the CDR3, taken from reference TRBV28 and TRBJ1-5): DVKVTQSSRYLVKRTGEKVFLECVQDMDHENMFWYRQDPGLGLRLIYFSYDVKMKEKGDIPEGYSVSREKKERFSLILESASTNQTSMYLCASSRTRYRDTNQPQHFGDGTRLSIL.

The chain recombines TRBV5-1 with TRBJ2-1; D is unclear. V was clipped by 0 bases and J by 4 bases, with 8 bases between them. CDR3 size: 14 residues. Per the germline V gene, CDR1 is SGHRS and CDR2 is YFSETQ. The CDR3 here is CASSLGAEYNEQFF. CDR3 nucleotides: TGCGCCAGCAGCTTGGGGGCAGAATACAATGAGCAGTTCTTC.

This clone was seen only a few times. The chain is built from TRBV2 and TRBJ2-7; D call uncertain. V gave up 6 bases and J gave up 2 bases, with 11 bases separating them. CDR1 SNHLY and CDR2 FYNNEI come from the germline V gene. The CDR3 has 13 residues. As DNA, the CDR3 is TGTGCCAGCAGCCACTTACAGACCTACGAGCAGTACTTC. This sequence encodes CASSHLQTYEQYF.

The chain carries TRBV6-6 and TRBJ1-1, with D possibly being TRBD1 (6 bases). With 7 bases removed from V and 5 bases from J, the gap between germline ends came to 14 bases. In germline, CDR1 is MNHNY, CDR2 SVGAGI (reference sequence). The CDR3 is 13 residues long. The CDR3 protein is CASILQGKTEAFF. CDR3 bases: TGTGCCAGCATCCTACAGGGAAAAACTGAAGCTTTCTTT.

J is TRBJ2-1 and V is TRBV7-2, with D perhaps being TRBD1 or TRBD2 (5 bases each). CDR1 and CDR2 (germline): SGHTA, FQGNSA. Trimming pared 5 bases from V and 6 bases from J, leaving 20 bases between. This CDR3 spans 16 amino acids. This CDR3 is CASSLIIGARANEQFF. DNA for the CDR3: TGTGCCAGCAGCCTTATCATCGGGGCCCGGGCCAATGAGCAGTTCTTC.

The chain joins TRBV5-4 to TRBJ1-6; D ambiguous. The CDR3 is 12 amino acids. CDR1 and CDR2 from the germline V gene are SGHNT and YYREEE (reference sequence). V was clipped by 1 base and J by 7 bases, with 3 bases between them. As DNA, the CDR3 is TGTGCCAGCAGCTTGAGGAATTCACCCCTCCACTTT. The encoded protein is CASSLRNSPLHF.

CDR3 bases: TGTGCCAGCAGGCCCGGTGGTGTTGCGGGAGACGGTGAGACCCAGTACTTC. This translates into CASRPGGVAGDGETQYF. This chain joins TRBV28 and TRBJ2-5, with TRBD2 matching 7 bases. Germline V gives CDR1 MDHEN, CDR2 SYDVKM. J gave up 5 bases and V 6 bases, and 18 bases lay outside the gene matches. This CDR3 has 17 amino acids.

This chain uses TRBV6-1 with TRBJ1-5; unclear D gene. From germline, CDR1 is MNHNS and CDR2 SASEGT. The CDR3 is 13 residues long. V was trimmed by 2 bases and J by 12 bases, leaving 14 bases between them. As DNA, the CDR3 is TGTGCCAGCAGTGAACGGGTAACAACAGTCCAGCATTTT. Residues: CASSERVTTVQHF.